Listed here are 4 T cell receptor beta chains from one sample, sequenced in a study of Tregs in tolerant kidney transplant recipients. Sequenced by immunoSEQ multiplex PCR; TCRdb stores in-frame clones only, minus some. The table counts about 23,000 clones; more than 3.5% lies in the top ten. Mixed chimerism was transient after nonmyeloablative marrow transplants from related graft donors. Sample: CD4+ T cells from blood (PBMCs), taken 6 months after the transplant. The receptors were sampled from a human patient who received a combined kidney and bone marrow transplant. The graft donor may account for some of the T cells.

Points on this clone: Sequencing ends 3 residues short of the CDR3 end; the germline J gene provides the rest. The J gene is TRBJ2-7, the V gene TRBV6-2 or TRBV6-3; 7 bases are a match to TRBD1. Looked up from germline, CDR1 is MNHEY and CDR2 is SVGEGT. CDR3 length equals 15 residues. The V gene end was trimmed by 1 base and the J gene end by 0 bases; junction bases not matched to a gene: 3. The part of the CDR3 DNA that was read is TGTGCCAGCAGTTACTTGCCAGGGGGCTCCTACGAG. It translates to CASSYLPGGSYE. The complete CDR3 reads CASSYLPGGSYEQYF.

Turning to this clone: From the germline J gene comes the end of the CDR3, since the read stops 3 residues before it. V gene TRBV20-1 combines with J gene TRBJ1-1; TRBD1 matches at 9 bases. This CDR3 comprises 16 residues. V lost 6 bases to trimming and J lost 3 bases; unmatched junction nucleotides: 14. The germline V gene encodes CDR1 DFQATT and CDR2 SNEGSKA (reference sequence). The CDR3 region is CSAEPGTGKYYTEAFF. CDR3 DNA (partial): TGCAGTGCGGAACCCGGGACAGGGAAGTATTACACTGAA.

As to this clone: The sequence runs out 3 residues before the end of the CDR3; the remainder is reconstructed from the germline J gene. The chain is built from TRBV5-1 and TRBJ1-6; D not certain. The germline V gene has CDR1 SGHRS and CDR2 YFSETQ. This CDR3 spans 17 amino acids. Between the trimmed V and J ends, which lost 0 bases and 0 bases, there was a span of 10 bases. This CDR3 reads CASSLAGRSSYNSPLHF. The CDR3 DNA, read in part, is TGCGCCAGCAGCTTGGCTGGCAGGAGCTCCTATAATTCACCC.

For this clone: The read ends 3 residues before the CDR3 terminus; that terminus is restored from the germline J gene. The chain employs TRBV6-2 or TRBV6-3 and TRBJ2-3; tentative D call: TRBD2 (6 bases). Trimming took 4 bases from V and 7 from J, leaving 21 bases between them. Germline CDR1 reads MNHEY; CDR2 reads SVGEGT. The CDR3 contains 16 residues. The CDR3 here is CASSFSGLRSVNTQYF. CDR3 DNA (partial): TGTGCCAGCAGTTTTTCGGGACTCCGGTCGGTAAATACG.